The source of this T cell receptor (beta chain) is a study of vaccination effects on CD4 cells after COVID-19. Whole-study findings and limits: In the late period after vaccination, infection- and vaccine-induced clones contracted markedly.

A remark on this clone: Its antigen is unidentified.

This table comes from immunoSEQ multiplex PCR, and its TCRdb copy is limited to in-frame clones, with some not included. The sample has 35,000 to 40,000 clones, about three fifths seen once. Antigen-specific CD4+ T cells were expanded (with viral peptide pools) by the ViraFEST assay ahead of sequencing. On roughly day 10 of culture, CD4+ T cells were separated out. Vaccine recipients had no previous SARS-CoV-2 infection; their nucleocapsid antibodies were negative. Each culture well received over 1.5 million PBMC. These cells were then cultured in IMDM with about 10 IU/ml IL-2 and 7.5 to 10 ug/ml peptides. The starting material was CD4+ T cells from PBMCs cultured with HCoV-OC43 spike peptides, obtained before COVID-19 vaccination. Noted subset: HCoV-OC43 spike overlapping peptide pool stimulation. This receptor was obtained from a human donor who received a COVID-19 vaccine.

The CDR3 reads CASSLETSGHEQYF. CDR3 bases: TGCGCCAGCAGCTTGGAGACTAGCGGGCACGAGCAGTACTTC. The chain employs TRBV5-1 and TRBJ2-7, with 10 bases identical to TRBD2. The CDR3 is 14 residues long. V gave up 0 bases and J gave up 5 bases; unmatched junction bases: 2. The germline gives CDR1 SGHRS, CDR2 YFSETQ.